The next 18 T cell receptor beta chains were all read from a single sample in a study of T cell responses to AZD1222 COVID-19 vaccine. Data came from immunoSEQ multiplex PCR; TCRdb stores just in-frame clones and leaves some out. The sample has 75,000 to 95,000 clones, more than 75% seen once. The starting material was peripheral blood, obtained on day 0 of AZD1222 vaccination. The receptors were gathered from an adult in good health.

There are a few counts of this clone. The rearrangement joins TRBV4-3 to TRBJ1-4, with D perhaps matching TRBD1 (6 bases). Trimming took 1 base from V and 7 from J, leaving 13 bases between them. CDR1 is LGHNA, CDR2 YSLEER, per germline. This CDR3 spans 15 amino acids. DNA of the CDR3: TGCGCCAGCAGCCAAGGAGGGGGGCGCGGTGAAAAACTGTTTTTT. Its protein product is CASSQGGGRGEKLFF.

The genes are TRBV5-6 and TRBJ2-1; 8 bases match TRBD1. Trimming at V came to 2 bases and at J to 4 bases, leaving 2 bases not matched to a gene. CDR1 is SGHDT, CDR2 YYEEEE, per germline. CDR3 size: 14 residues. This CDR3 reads CASSFWTGYNEQFF. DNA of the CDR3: TGTGCCAGCAGCTTTTGGACAGGGTACAATGAGCAGTTCTTC.

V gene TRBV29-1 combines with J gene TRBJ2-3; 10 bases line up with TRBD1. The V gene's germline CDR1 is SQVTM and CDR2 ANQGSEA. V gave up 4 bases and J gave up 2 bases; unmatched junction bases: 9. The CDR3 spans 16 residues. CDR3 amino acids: CSVAGLGQGTTDTQYF. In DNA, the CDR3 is TGCAGCGTTGCGGGTTTGGGACAGGGGACCACAGATACGCAGTATTTT.

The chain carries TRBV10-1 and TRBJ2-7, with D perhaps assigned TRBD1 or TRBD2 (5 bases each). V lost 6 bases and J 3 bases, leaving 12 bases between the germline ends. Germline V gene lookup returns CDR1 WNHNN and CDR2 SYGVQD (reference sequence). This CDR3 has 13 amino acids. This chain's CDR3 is CASRRWGNYEQYF. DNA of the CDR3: TGCGCCAGCAGGAGGTGGGGGAACTACGAGCAGTACTTC.

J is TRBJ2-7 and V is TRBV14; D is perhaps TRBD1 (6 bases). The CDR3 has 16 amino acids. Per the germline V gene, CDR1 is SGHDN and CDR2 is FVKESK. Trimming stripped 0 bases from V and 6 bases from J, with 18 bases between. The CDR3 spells CASSQDLWDTGSEQYF. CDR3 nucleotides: TGTGCCAGCAGCCAAGATCTTTGGGACACGGGGAGCGAGCAGTACTTC. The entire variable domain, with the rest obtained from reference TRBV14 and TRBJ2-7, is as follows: EAGVTQFPSHSVIEKGQTVTLRCDPISGHDNLYWYRRVMGKEIKFLLHFVKESKQDESGMPNNRFLAERTGGTYSTLKVQPAELEDSGVYFCASSQDLWDTGSEQYFGPGTRLTVT.

This CDR3 reads CASSQEGGNRRRGTTEAFF. CDR3 nucleotides: TGCGCCAGCAGCCAAGAAGGGGGCAATCGCAGGAGAGGTACCACTGAAGCTTTCTTT. V and J are TRBV4-1 and TRBJ1-1, with 7 bases that match TRBD1. Trimming cost V 0 bases and J 4 bases; bases outside gene matches: 17. The CDR3 consists of 19 residues. Germline V lookup: CDR1 MGHRA, CDR2 YSYEKL.

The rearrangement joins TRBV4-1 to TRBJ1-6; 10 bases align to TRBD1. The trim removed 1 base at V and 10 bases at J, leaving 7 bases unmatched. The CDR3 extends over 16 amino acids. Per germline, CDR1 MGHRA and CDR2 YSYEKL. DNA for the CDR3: TGCGCCAGCAGCCAAGCCGAGACAGGGGGCAGGTCACCCCTCCACTTT. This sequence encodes CASSQAETGGRSPLHF.

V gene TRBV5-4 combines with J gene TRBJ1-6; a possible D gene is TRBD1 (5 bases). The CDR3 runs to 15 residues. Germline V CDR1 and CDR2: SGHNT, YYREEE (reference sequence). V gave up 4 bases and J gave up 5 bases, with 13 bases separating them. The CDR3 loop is CASSPNGANNSPLHF. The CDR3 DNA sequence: TGTGCCAGCAGCCCCAATGGGGCCAATAATTCACCCCTCCACTTT.

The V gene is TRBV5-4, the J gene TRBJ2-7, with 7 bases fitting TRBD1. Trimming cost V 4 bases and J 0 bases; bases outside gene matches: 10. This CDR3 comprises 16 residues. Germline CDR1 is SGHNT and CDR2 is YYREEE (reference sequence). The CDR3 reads CASSPRGGDSSYEQYF. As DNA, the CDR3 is TGTGCCAGCAGCCCACGGGGTGGGGACAGCTCCTACGAGCAGTACTTC.

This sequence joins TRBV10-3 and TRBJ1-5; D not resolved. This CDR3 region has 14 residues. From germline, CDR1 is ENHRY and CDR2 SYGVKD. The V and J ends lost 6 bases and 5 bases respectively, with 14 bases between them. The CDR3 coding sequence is TGTGCCATCAGCCGGGAACCGATTTATCAGCCCCAGCATTTT. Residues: CAISREPIYQPQHF.

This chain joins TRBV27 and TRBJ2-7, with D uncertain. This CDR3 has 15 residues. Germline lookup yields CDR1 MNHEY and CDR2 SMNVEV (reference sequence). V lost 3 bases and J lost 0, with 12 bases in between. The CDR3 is CASSFQALSSYEQYF. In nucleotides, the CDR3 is TGTGCCAGCAGTTTTCAGGCCCTAAGCTCCTACGAGCAGTACTTC.

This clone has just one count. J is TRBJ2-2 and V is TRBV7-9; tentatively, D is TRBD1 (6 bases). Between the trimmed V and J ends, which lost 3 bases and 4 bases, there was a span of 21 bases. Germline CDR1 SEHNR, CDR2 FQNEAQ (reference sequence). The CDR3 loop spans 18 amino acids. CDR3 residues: CASSFYRVRGLVTGELFF. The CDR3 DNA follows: TGTGCCAGCAGCTTCTACAGGGTGAGGGGTTTGGTCACCGGGGAGCTGTTTTTT.

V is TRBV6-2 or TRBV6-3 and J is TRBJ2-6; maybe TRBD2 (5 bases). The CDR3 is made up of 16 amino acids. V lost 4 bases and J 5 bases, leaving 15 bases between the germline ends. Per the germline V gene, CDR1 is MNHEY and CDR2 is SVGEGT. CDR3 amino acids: CASSWTGKSRANVLTF. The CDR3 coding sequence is TGTGCCAGCAGTTGGACTGGGAAGTCTAGGGCCAACGTCCTGACTTTC.

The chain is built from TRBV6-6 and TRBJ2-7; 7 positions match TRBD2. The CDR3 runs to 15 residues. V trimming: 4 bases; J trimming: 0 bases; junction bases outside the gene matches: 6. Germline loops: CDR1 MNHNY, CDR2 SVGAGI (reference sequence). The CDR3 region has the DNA TGTGCCAGCAGTTCCCCAGCGGGGAGCTCCTACGAGCAGTACTTC. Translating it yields CASSSPAGSSYEQYF.

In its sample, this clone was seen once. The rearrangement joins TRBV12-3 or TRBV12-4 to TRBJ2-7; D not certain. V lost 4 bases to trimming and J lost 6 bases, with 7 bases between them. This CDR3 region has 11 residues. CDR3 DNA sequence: TGTGCCAGCAGTTGGATGGGCGAGCAGTACTTC. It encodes CASSWMGEQYF.

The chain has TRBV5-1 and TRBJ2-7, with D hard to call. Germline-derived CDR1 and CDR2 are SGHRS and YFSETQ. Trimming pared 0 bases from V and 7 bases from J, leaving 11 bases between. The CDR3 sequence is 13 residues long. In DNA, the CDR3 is TGCGCCAGCAGCTTGGGCACTGAAGGGGAGCAGTACTTC. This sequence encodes CASSLGTEGEQYF.

The CDR3 region has the DNA TGTGCCAGCAGCCTAAGCGGGGGGAAACCCATCCCGGGGACCCAGTACTTC. Protein sequence: CASSLSGGKPIPGTQYF. The chain carries TRBV7-8 and TRBJ2-5; TRBD2 matches at 9 bases. Germline CDR1 reads SGHVS; CDR2 reads FQNEAQ. CDR3 length: 17 amino acids. V dropped 5 bases and J dropped 7; count of bases not matched to a gene: 17. Full variable domain (remainder filled in from reference TRBV7-8 and TRBJ2-5): GAGVSQSPRYKVAKRGQDVALRCDPISGHVSLFWYQQALGQGPEFLTYFQNEAQLDKSGLPSDRFFAERPEGSVSTLKIQRTQQEDSAVYLCASSLSGGKPIPGTQYFGPGTRLLVL.

The CDR3 nucleotides read TGTGCCAGCAGTTACAGGACAGGGGACGCCGGGGAGCTGTTTTTT. This codes for CASSYRTGDAGELFF. The rearrangement uses TRBV6-2 or TRBV6-3 and TRBJ2-2, with 9 nucleotides matching TRBD1. The CDR3 spans 15 residues. V trimming: 2 bases; J trimming: 6 bases; junction bases outside the gene matches: 4. CDR1 is MNHEY and CDR2 is SVGEGT in the germline V gene.